Listed here are 26 T cell receptor beta chains from one sample, sequenced in a study of memory CD4+ T cells and cytomegalovirus serostatus. The sort gate was single viable CD3+CD4+CD8-CD45RO+ cells for memory CD4+ T cells. Clones were sequenced by immunoSEQ multiplex PCR, and TCRdb holds only the in-frame ones, with some missing. The table has around 44,000 clones, approximately 84% seen once. The specimen sequenced was memory CD4+ T cells from blood. Every receptor here comes from an adult in good health and CMV-seronegative.

The CDR3 DNA reads TGTGCCGGAATTCAAAGAACACCGGGGAAGGAGGACACTGAAGCTTTCTTT. Translation: CAGIQRTPGKEDTEAFF. J is TRBJ1-1 and V is TRBV30; no clear D. The germline CDR1 and CDR2 sequences are GTSNPN and SVGIG (reference sequence). The CDR3 is 17 amino acids. V was cut by 8 bases and J by 3 bases, with 28 bases left in between.

V gene TRBV4-1 combines with J gene TRBJ1-4; D is unclear. V lost 1 base to trimming and J lost 6 bases, with 9 bases between them. The CDR3 is made up of 14 amino acids. CDR1 is MGHRA and CDR2 is YSYEKL in the germline V gene. The CDR3 loop is CASSQGGWDEKLFF. The DNA for the CDR3 is TGCGCCAGCAGCCAAGGCGGCTGGGATGAAAAACTGTTTTTT.

This clone was seen a few times. DNA for the CDR3: TGTGCCAGCAGCTTAGTAGGGGGCACTGAAGCTTTCTTT. Its translation: CASSLVGGTEAFF. The rearrangement uses TRBV11-2 and TRBJ1-1, with D tentatively TRBD1 (6 bases). Germline CDR1 reads SGHAT; CDR2 reads FQNNGV. V was clipped by 1 base and J by 4 bases, with 7 bases between them. This CDR3 spans 13 amino acids.

This clone was counted only a few times. The V and J genes are TRBV11-2 and TRBJ1-3; D possibly corresponds to TRBD1 (6 bases). This CDR3 has 16 residues. In germline, CDR1 is SGHAT, CDR2 FQNNGV. V was clipped by 4 bases and J by 1 base, with 14 bases between them. The CDR3 protein is CASSSPWTASGNTIYF. The CDR3 DNA follows: TGTGCCAGCAGCTCCCCATGGACAGCTTCTGGAAACACCATATATTTT.

This chain connects TRBV5-4 to TRBJ2-1; 7 bases align to TRBD2. This CDR3 is built from 15 residues. Germline V gene data show CDR1 as SGHNT and CDR2 as YYREEE (reference sequence). Unmatched junction bases numbered 7, after V lost 6 bases and J lost 1 base. The CDR3 is CASTRPGGSYNEQFF. Written as DNA, the CDR3 is TGTGCCAGCACCCGACCCGGGGGGTCCTACAATGAGCAGTTCTTC.

The table lists this clone with a count of one. The chain employs TRBV19 and TRBJ1-3; D not resolved. Trimming removed 6 bases from V and 2 bases from J, with 8 bases in between. Germline CDR1 and CDR2: LNHDA and SQIVND (reference sequence). The CDR3 is 13 amino acids. Here the CDR3 reads CASSTDTGNTIYF. CDR3 DNA: TGTGCCAGTAGCACGGATACTGGAAACACCATATATTTT.

This clone was recorded a few times. V usage is TRBV2 and J usage is TRBJ1-2, with 7 bases matching TRBD1. Germline CDR1 SNHLY, CDR2 FYNNEI. The V gene end was trimmed by 7 bases and the J gene end by 4 bases; junction bases not matched to a gene: 6. The CDR3 has 13 amino acids. CDR3 sequence (DNA): TGTGCCAGCAATGTGGGGACAGTCTATGGCTACACCTTC. This codes for CASNVGTVYGYTF. Full variable domain (missing parts from reference TRBV2 and TRBJ1-2): EPEVTQTPSHQVTQMGQEVILRCVPISNHLYFYWYRQILGQKVEFLVSFYNNEISEKSEIFDDQFSVERPDGSNFTLKIRSTKLEDSAMYFCASNVGTVYGYTFGSGTRLTVV.

The chain links TRBV7-9 to TRBJ2-5, with 7 bases matching TRBD1. Germline CDR1 and CDR2: SEHNR and FQNEAQ (reference sequence). This CDR3 spans 18 amino acids. The V segment lost 3 bases and the J segment 5 bases; nucleotides outside the gene matches: 18. CDR3 residues: CASSFEKDRPGLFETQYF. As DNA, the CDR3 is TGTGCCAGCAGCTTTGAAAAGGACAGGCCGGGCCTTTTCGAGACCCAGTACTTC.

The chain joins TRBV2 to TRBJ1-3; D remains ambiguous. The V gene lost 1 base and the J gene lost 0 bases, with 13 bases spanning the gap. This CDR3 has 17 residues. Germline V lookup: CDR1 SNHLY, CDR2 FYNNEI. This CDR3 reads CASSEVYSTVSGNTIYF. CDR3 nucleotides: TGTGCCAGCAGTGAAGTGTACAGTACTGTCTCTGGAAACACCATATATTTT.

V and J are TRBV7-9 and TRBJ2-2, with D perhaps matching TRBD2 (7 bases). Germline CDR1 SEHNR, CDR2 FQNEAQ (reference sequence). CDR3 length: 17 amino acids. V lost 7 bases, J lost 6 bases, and 24 bases lay in between. As DNA, the CDR3 is TGTGCCAGCACCCCTATGTGGGGGGGGGCCGGATCCGGGGAGCTGTTTTTT. Translating it yields CASTPMWGGAGSGELFF.

The J gene is TRBJ1-2, the V gene TRBV11-2; 7 nucleotides match TRBD1. Losses at the gene ends were 5 bases for V and 6 bases for J; bases not matched to a gene: 9. This CDR3 contains 14 residues. The germline gives CDR1 SGHAT, CDR2 FQNNGV. For the CDR3, the DNA is TGTGCCAGCAGCCCATACAGGGGAGGGGATGGCTACACCTTC. As protein: CASSPYRGGDGYTF. Complete variable domain (other parts from reference TRBV11-2 and TRBJ1-2): EAGVAQSPRYKIIEKRQSVAFWCNPISGHATLYWYQQILGQGPKLLIQFQNNGVVDDSQLPKDRFSAERLKGVDSTLKIQPAKLEDSAVYLCASSPYRGGDGYTFGSGTRLTVV.

The chain has TRBV30 and TRBJ2-5, with 8 bases that match TRBD1. This CDR3 has 15 residues. Germline trimming cut 2 bases from V and 7 bases from J; bases unmatched to any gene: 12. CDR1 GTSNPN and CDR2 SVGIG come from the germline V gene (reference sequence). CDR3 region: CAWSLKDRVMGTQYF. CDR3 in DNA: TGTGCCTGGAGTCTAAAGGACAGGGTTATGGGGACCCAGTACTTC.

In its sample, this clone was seen once. The chain carries TRBV4-2 and TRBJ1-2; the match to TRBD1 covers 7 bases. V gave up 5 bases and J gave up 2 bases; unmatched junction bases: 5. This CDR3 is built from 14 residues. The germline V gene has CDR1 LGHNA and CDR2 YNFKEQ. The CDR3 here is CASSEGGVNYGYTF. The DNA for the CDR3 is TGTGCCAGCAGCGAAGGGGGCGTCAACTATGGCTACACCTTC.

The table lists this clone with a few counts. The rearrangement links TRBV2 to TRBJ2-6; D may be TRBD1 (6 bases). Per germline, CDR1 SNHLY and CDR2 FYNNEI. Deletions cut 6 bases from V and 2 bases from J, with 11 bases between. The CDR3 has 15 amino acids. CDR3 loop: CASSREGAGANVLTF. The CDR3 region has the DNA TGTGCCAGCAGCCGCGAGGGGGCTGGGGCCAACGTCCTGACTTTC.

The chain joins TRBV5-4 to TRBJ2-7; possibly TRBD1 or TRBD2 for D (6 bases each). The germline V and J ends were trimmed by 2 bases and 2 bases, with 14 bases remaining between them. This CDR3 contains 15 residues. Germline V gene lookup returns CDR1 SGHNT and CDR2 YYREEE (reference sequence). CDR3 nucleotide sequence: TGTGCCAGCAGCTTCCTTCGGGGGCCGACCTACGAGCAGTACTTC. The encoded protein is CASSFLRGPTYEQYF.

The chain joins TRBV5-1 to TRBJ2-1, with 12 bases matching TRBD1. This CDR3 is 17 amino acids long. The J segment lost 10 bases and the V segment lost 4 bases, leaving 15 bases of the junction unmatched. CDR1 is SGHRS and CDR2 is YFSETQ in the germline V gene. As DNA, the CDR3 is TGCGCCAGCAGCACACAAACCGGGACAGGGGGCTTGTACGAGCAGTTCTTC. Encoded protein: CASSTQTGTGGLYEQFF.

The rearrangement links TRBV6-1 to TRBJ1-5; 9 nucleotides agree with TRBD1. The CDR3 is 17 residues long. CDR1 and CDR2 (germline): MNHNS, SASEGT. Germline trimming cut 4 bases from V and 4 bases from J; bases unmatched to any gene: 11. In nucleotides, the CDR3 is TGTGCCAGCAGTGGAACGAGGGGACAGGGAAGGAATCAGCCCCAGCATTTT. Protein sequence: CASSGTRGQGRNQPQHF.

With respect to this clone: Other DNA sequences in this sample translate to the same CDR3. CDR3 amino acids: CASSVGGGNTIYF. DNA for the CDR3: TGTGCCAGCAGCGTAGGAGGCGGAAACACCATATATTTT. The rearrangement joins TRBV9 to TRBJ1-3; D is ambiguous. V was cut by 0 bases and J by 4 bases, with 5 bases left in between. The CDR3 contains 13 residues. Germline V gene data show CDR1 as SGDLS and CDR2 as YYNGEE.

Remarks on this clone: The same CDR3 is also encoded by other DNA sequences in this sample. The CDR3 DNA follows: TGTGCCAGCAGCTTGGGCAGGGATCAGCCCCAGCATTTT. The encoded protein is CASSLGRDQPQHF. The chain uses TRBV7-9 and TRBJ1-5, with D perhaps TRBD1 (5 bases). The germline V gene has CDR1 SEHNR and CDR2 FQNEAQ (reference sequence). The germline V and J ends were trimmed by 3 bases and 5 bases, with 8 bases remaining between them. The CDR3 runs to 13 residues. The whole variable domain, filled in from reference TRBV7-9 and TRBJ1-5, reads DTGVSQNPRHKITKRGQNVTFRCDPISEHNRLYWYRQTLGQGPEFLTYFQNEAQLEKSRLLSDRFSAERPKGSFSTLEIQRTEQGDSAMYLCASSLGRDQPQHFGDGTRLSIL.

This sequence joins TRBV9 and TRBJ2-5; no reliable D call. The CDR3 has 15 amino acids. Between the trimmed V and J ends, which lost 2 bases and 2 bases, there was a span of 13 bases. From germline, CDR1 is SGDLS and CDR2 YYNGEE. CDR3 DNA: TGTGCCAGCAGCGTCAACTCCGGCCCTCAAGAGACCCAGTACTTC. Its translation is CASSVNSGPQETQYF.

The V call is TRBV9, the J call TRBJ1-4; 8 bases map to TRBD1. Trimming cost V 2 bases and J 7 bases; bases outside gene matches: 13. Germline V gene lookup returns CDR1 SGDLS and CDR2 YYNGEE. This CDR3 has 17 amino acids. The CDR3 DNA reads as TGTGCCAGCAGCGTGAGGTCGATCGGGACAGGCGGTGAAAAACTGTTTTTT. It is translated as CASSVRSIGTGGEKLFF.

Only a few counts were recorded for this clone. V gene TRBV15 combines with J gene TRBJ2-1; 12 positions match TRBD2. The germline V gene encodes CDR1 LNHNV and CDR2 YYDKDF (reference sequence). Trimming at V came to 3 bases and at J to 5 bases, leaving 8 bases not matched to a gene. The CDR3 has 17 residues. The DNA for the CDR3 is TGTGCCACCAGCAGGGGTAGACTAGCGGGGGCCAACAATGAGCAGTTCTTC. Its translation: CATSRGRLAGANNEQFF.

Concerning this clone: This sample also contains other DNA sequences that code for the same CDR3. The chain joins TRBV20-1 to TRBJ2-1; D ambiguous. The germline V gene has CDR1 DFQATT and CDR2 SNEGSKA (reference sequence). CDR3 length: 10 residues. V gave up 6 bases and J gave up 9 bases, with 9 bases separating them. The CDR3 reads CSAASTEQFF. CDR3 bases: TGCAGTGCCGCCTCTACTGAGCAGTTCTTC.

The chain's CDR3 is CASSSAQGNQPQHF. CDR3 nucleotides: TGTGCCAGCAGCTCAGCCCAGGGGAACCAGCCCCAGCATTTT. The genes are TRBV7-8 and TRBJ1-5; D perhaps matches TRBD1 (6 bases). This CDR3 comprises 14 residues. V lost 4 bases and J 7 bases, leaving 14 bases between the germline ends. The germline V gene has CDR1 SGHVS and CDR2 FQNEAQ.

This rearrangement joins TRBV29-1 to TRBJ1-1, with D unresolved. From germline, CDR1 is SQVTM and CDR2 ANQGSEA. V was clipped by 5 bases and J by 4 bases, with 11 bases between them. This CDR3 spans 12 amino acids. Here the CDR3 DNA reads TGCAGCGTTATCTTCGGGGTCACTGAAGCTTTCTTT. Encoded protein: CSVIFGVTEAFF.

The rearrangement links TRBV2 to TRBJ2-3, with D possibly being TRBD1 (5 bases). Trimming took 4 bases from V and 2 from J, leaving 16 bases between them. The CDR3 has 16 residues. Germline assignment: CDR1 SNHLY and CDR2 FYNNEI. CDR3 protein: CASSVGAFLATDTQYF. Here the CDR3 DNA reads TGTGCCAGCAGTGTAGGGGCATTTTTGGCCACAGATACGCAGTATTTT.